This T cell receptor (beta chain) was sequenced during a study of T cells in localized non-small cell lung cancer. Trimming at V came to 2 bases and at J to 4 bases, leaving 3 bases not matched to a gene. The CDR3 runs to 15 residues. Per germline, CDR1 MRHNA and CDR2 SNTAGT. Measured with immunoSEQ multiplex PCR; TCRdb has only the in-frame clones, and not every one. Of approximately 41,000 clones in the sample, roughly 86% are singletons; the top ten hold roughly 7%. The chain links TRBV6-4 to TRBJ2-1; 9 nucleotides agree with TRBD2. The material was peripheral blood, obtained before any cancer treatment. The clonotype comes from a woman between 18 and 55 years old with stage III lung adenocarcinoma. Written as DNA, the CDR3 is TGTGCCAGCAGTGACCGAGCGGGGGGTTACAATGAGCAGTTCTTC. Protein product: CASSDRAGGYNEQFF.